This T cell receptor beta chain emerged from a study of blood T cell repertoires in COVID-19. Germline loops: CDR1 WSHSY, CDR2 SAAADI. Trimming cost V 4 bases and J 3 bases; bases outside gene matches: 0. This CDR3 is 13 amino acids long. Produced via immunoSEQ multiplex PCR; TCRdb's table is partial and in-frame only. Here the sample spans some 300,000 clones, 85% to 90% being singletons. The source is a woman between 45 and 65 years old with COVID-19, enrolled during active disease. The rearrangement uses TRBV10-2 and TRBJ2-7, with TRBD2 matching over 10 bases. Input material: peripheral blood. CDR3 in DNA: TGCGCCAGCAGTGCTAGCGGGAGCTACGAGCAGTACTTC. Its protein product is CASSASGSYEQYF.